This T cell receptor beta chain was profiled in a study of T cell repertoires in cytomegalovirus infection. Study details: Selection of CMV epitopes for the study included recently identified HLA-C-restricted and well-studied HLA-B-restricted ones. Carrying CMV and the relevant HLA type showed in public TCR beta signatures. Overall study results and limits: Carriage of CMV together with the relevant HLA was identifiable through cumulative public TCR beta family frequency.

TCRdb itself ran the reads through MiXCR, one entry per CDR3 protein. The top ten clones hold roughly 27% of a sample with about 180,000 distinct CDR3 sequences, less than 25% of them seen once. The CDR3 contains 13 residues. Looked up from germline, CDR1 is SGHRS and CDR2 is YFSETQ. With V trimmed by 5 bases and J by 2 bases, 3 bases remained unmatched. About this clonotype itself: What it recognizes is unknown.

The chain employs TRBV5-1 and TRBJ2-5; the match to TRBD1 covers 7 bases. The clonotype was recovered from a human donor in good health (CMV status not recorded). Some clones in this sample may be carry-over from other donors' samples. Source: CD8+ T cells from cultured PBMCs, taken from culture after CMV antigen stimulation. The CDR3 sequence is CASRTGSQETQYF. DNA of the CDR3: TGCGCCAGCAGGACAGGGTCGCAAGAGACCCAGTACTTC.